This record concerns one TCR beta chain sequence. Here immunoSEQ multiplex PCR was the method, and the copy in TCRdb shows in-frame clones only, minus some. The data show fewer than 350,000 clones, around 85% seen once. Cohort allocation depended upon clinical history that participants reported. Exposed enrollees had met someone with a PCR-confirmed or clinician-diagnosed COVID-19 case at some point within the 2 weeks before study entry. V lost 2 bases and J lost 6; bases outside the gene matches: 5. Germline lookup yields CDR1 SGHDT and CDR2 YYEEEE. This CDR3 comprises 14 residues. These data belong to a study of blood T cell repertoires in COVID-19.

The chain employs TRBV5-6 and TRBJ2-7; TRBD1 aligns across 10 bases. This clonotype originated in a woman in her twenties or thirties who had been exposed to COVID-19. The sequencing sample was made of PBMCs or T cells enriched from blood (not recorded which). The DNA for the CDR3 is TGTGCCAGCAGCTTTGGACAGGGGGTACGCGAGCAGTACTTC. Translated: CASSFGQGVREQYF.